In its sample, the clone carrying this TCR beta chain was seen a few times. Its antigen is undetermined. TCRdb reanalysed the reads using MiXCR and keeps one entry per CDR3 protein. The table records tens of thousands of distinct CDR3 sequences, roughly 32% of them present only once. The CDR3 runs 16 residues. V lost 5 bases and J lost 2, with 15 bases in between. The germline gives CDR1 SGHVS, CDR2 FQNEAQ. This entry is derived from a study of T cell repertoires in cytomegalovirus infection. J is TRBJ2-2 and V is TRBV7-8; D gene unclear. This sequence originates from a human donor in good health (CMV status not recorded). Some clones in this sample may be carry-over from other donors' samples. What was sequenced was PBMCs, sequenced either directly or after in vitro stimulation (not recorded which). In DNA, the CDR3 is TGTGCCAGCAGCGTAACCGTCAGCCTAAACACCGGGGAGCTGTTTTTT. Translation gives CASSVTVSLNTGELFF. The full variable domain, its missing parts supplied by reference TRBV7-8 and TRBJ2-2, is GAGVSQSPRYKVAKRGQDVALRCDPISGHVSLFWYQQALGQGPEFLTYFQNEAQLDKSGLPSDRFFAERPEGSVSTLKIQRTQQEDSAVYLCASSVTVSLNTGELFFGEGSRLTVL.